These T cell receptor beta chains were read from a single sample in a study of T cell repertoires in cytomegalovirus infection. Their recognized antigens are unknown. Using its own MiXCR run on the reads, TCRdb lists one record per CDR3 protein. This table has a few hundred thousand distinct CDR3 sequences, over 35% appearing once. The specimen was cultured PBMCs, collected from culture after CMV antigen stimulation. The origin of the receptors is a human donor in good health (CMV status not recorded). Some clones in this sample may be carry-over from other donors' samples. Both conserved end residues are part of each CDR3. The order of the fields is D gene, V gene, clone size, J gene, CDR3 DNA, CDR3 protein. The D gene is left open where the match is weak. Some rows have no size entry. The others give once, few or many, or a class for an expanded clone.

TRBD1	TRBV28	NA	TRBJ1-3	TGTGCCAGCAGGACCGGGACAGCCTCTGGAAACACCATATATTTT	CASRTGTASGNTIYF
TRBD1	TRBV20-1	NA	TRBJ1-6	TGCAGTGCTAGGATCTTTACGGAGGGGGCAAGCTCCTATAATTCACCCCTCCACTTT	CSARIFTEGASSYNSPLHF
NA	TRBV20-1	few	TRBJ1-4	TGCAGTGCTAGCGCAGACAGTGCAACTAATGAAAAACTGTTTTTT	CSASADSATNEKLFF
NA	TRBV5-6	NA	TRBJ1-1	TGTGCCAGCAGCAAAAGTGGGGTGAACACTGAAGCTTTCTTT	CASSKSGVNTEAFF
NA	TRBV19	NA	TRBJ1-5	TGTGCCAGTAGTAGTGGGGTGGGCGTTAATCAGCCCCAGCATTTT	CASSSGVGVNQPQHF
TRBD1	TRBV24-1	NA	TRBJ1-1	TGTGCCACCAGTGATACAGGGGGGACCACTGAAGCTTTCTTT	CATSDTGGTTEAFF
NA	TRBV12-3/TRBV12-4	NA	TRBJ2-2	TGTGCCAGCAGCTCCCCTGCCACCGGCCCCGGGGAGCTGTTTTTT	CASSSPATGPGELFF
TRBD2	TRBV7-2	many	TRBJ2-1	TGTGCCAGTCAACAGACTAGCGGGGGGCCGGGGGTGTATGAGCAGTTCTTC	CASQQTSGGPGVYEQFF
TRBD1	TRBV12-3/TRBV12-4	NA	TRBJ2-7	TGTGCCAGCAGTTTTGGGCCGGGACAGGGGGCCGGAATAGGTGGCGAGCAGTACTTC	CASSFGPGQGAGIGGEQYF
TRBD2	TRBV7-8	few	TRBJ2-5	TGTGCCAGCACCGCGGGGGGGGAGGAGACCCAGTACTTC	CASTAGGEETQYF